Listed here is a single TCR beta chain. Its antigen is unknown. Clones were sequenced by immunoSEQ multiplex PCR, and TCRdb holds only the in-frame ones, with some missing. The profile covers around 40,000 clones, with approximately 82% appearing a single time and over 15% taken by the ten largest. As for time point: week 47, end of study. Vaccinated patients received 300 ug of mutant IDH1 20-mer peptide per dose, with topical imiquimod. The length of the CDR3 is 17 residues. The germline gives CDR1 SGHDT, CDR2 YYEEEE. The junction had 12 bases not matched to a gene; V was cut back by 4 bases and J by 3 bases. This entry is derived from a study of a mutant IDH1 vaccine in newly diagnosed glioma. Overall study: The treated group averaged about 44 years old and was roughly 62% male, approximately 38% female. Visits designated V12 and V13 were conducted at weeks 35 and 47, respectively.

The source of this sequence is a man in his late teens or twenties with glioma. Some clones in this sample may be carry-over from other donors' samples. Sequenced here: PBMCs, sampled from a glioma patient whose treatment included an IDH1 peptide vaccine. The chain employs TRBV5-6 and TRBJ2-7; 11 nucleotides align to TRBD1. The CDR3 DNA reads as TGTGCCAGCAGCCGAGCCCGGACAGGGGGCGACGGCTACGAGCAGTACTTC. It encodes CASSRARTGGDGYEQYF.